This TCR beta chain was found in a study of blood T cell repertoires in COVID-19. The table came from immunoSEQ multiplex PCR; TCRdb's copy has only in-frame clones and leaves some out. Altogether 140,000 to 150,000 clones are present, approximately 78% being singletons, with the ten largest covering around 15%. V shed 7 bases, J shed 7 bases, and the junction held 4 bases outside the gene matches. CDR3 size: 12 residues. This receptor was taken from a human donor with acute or convalescent COVID-19. The donor label of this sample is uncertain. This chain joins TRBV12-3 or TRBV12-4 and TRBJ1-2; 9 bases map to TRBD1. Sequenced input: peripheral blood. CDR3 coding DNA: TGTGCCAGCAACCCGGACAGGGGTGGCTACACCTTC. Translated, it gives CASNPDRGGYTF.